This T cell receptor beta chain was sequenced for a study of identical twins. A single record per CDR3 protein comes from TCRdb applying MiXCR to the 5' RACE reads. The sample has 200,000 to 300,000 distinct CDR3 sequences; 5.5% to 7% are singletons. V lost 5 bases and J lost 9, with 8 bases in between. Per germline, CDR1 MNHEY and CDR2 SMNVEV (reference sequence). This CDR3 spans 11 amino acids. These sequences were also reported in another study, on yellow fever vaccine responses in identical twins.

The genes are TRBV27 and TRBJ2-1, with D uncertain. The clonotype was recovered from a woman in her late teens or twenties in good health. Sample: memory (CD45RO+) T cells sorted from blood. The CDR3 DNA is TGTGCCAGCAGTAGAGTTGGTGAGCAGTTCTTC. Protein product: CASSRVGEQFF.